The next 27 T cell receptor beta chains were all read from a single sample in a study of T cell responses to AZD1222 COVID-19 vaccine. The protocol was immunoSEQ multiplex PCR, while the TCRdb copy is restricted to in-frame clones and leaves out a portion. This sample has some 170,000 clones, with roughly 91% found just once. This material consisted of peripheral blood, taken on day 0 of AZD1222 vaccination. The source of these receptors is an adult in good health.

This chain links TRBV6-5 with TRBJ2-6, with 8 positions matching TRBD1. The ends lost 6 bases at V and 1 base at J; junction bases unmatched: 2. The CDR3 covers 15 residues. Per germline, CDR1 MNHEY and CDR2 SVGAGI. As DNA, the CDR3 is TGTGCCAGCAGGCAGGGGGCTTCTGGGGCCAACGTCCTGACTTTC. Translating gives CASRQGASGANVLTF.

V gene TRBV2 combines with J gene TRBJ1-2, with 12 bases identical to TRBD1. V was pared by 6 bases and J by 6 bases, with 2 bases of the junction left unmatched. The CDR3 sequence is 13 residues long. Germline CDR1 is SNHLY and CDR2 is FYNNEI. CDR3 nucleotides: TGTGCCAGCAGGGGACAGGGGGCTCATGGCTACACCTTC. Encoded protein: CASRGQGAHGYTF. The entire variable domain, with the rest obtained from reference TRBV2 and TRBJ1-2, is as follows: EPEVTQTPSHQVTQMGQEVILRCVPISNHLYFYWYRQILGQKVEFLVSFYNNEISEKSEIFDDQFSVERPDGSNFTLKIRSTKLEDSAMYFCASRGQGAHGYTFGSGTRLTVV.

This rearrangement joins TRBV5-6 to TRBJ1-1, with a tentative D call TRBD1 (6 bases). Trimming left V 4 bases short and J 4 bases short, with 14 bases between. CDR1 and CDR2 from the germline V gene are SGHDT and YYEEEE. The CDR3 is 14 residues long. The DNA of the CDR3 is TGTGCCAGCAGCCGCAGGGGTTTGGGCACTGAAGCTTTCTTT. Translating it yields CASSRRGLGTEAFF.

The V call is TRBV6-6, the J call TRBJ2-2, with D hard to call. Germline CDR1 and CDR2: MNHNY and SVGAGI (reference sequence). The V gene lost 1 base and the J gene lost 4 bases, with 7 bases spanning the gap. This CDR3 is 14 amino acids long. This CDR3 reads CASSYYPITGELFF. The CDR3 DNA is TGTGCCAGCAGTTACTACCCTATCACCGGGGAGCTGTTTTTT.

This chain uses TRBV6-5 with TRBJ1-2; 8 bases map to TRBD1. CDR3 length: 16 amino acids. V shed 0 bases, J shed 6 bases, and the junction held 9 bases outside the gene matches. Germline lookup yields CDR1 MNHEY and CDR2 SVGAGI. The CDR3 DNA follows: TGTGCCAGCAGTTACTCGCGAATAACAGGGGGTGATGGCTACACCTTC. It codes for CASSYSRITGGDGYTF.

Remarks on this clone: Other DNA sequences in the sample encode the same CDR3. V gene TRBV27 combines with J gene TRBJ1-2; D unresolved. Trimming took 2 bases from V and 4 from J, leaving 5 bases between them. Germline CDR1 reads MNHEY; CDR2 reads SMNVEV (reference sequence). CDR3 length equals 12 residues. The DNA of the CDR3 is TGTGCCAGCAGTTTAAAGGGCTATGGCTACACCTTC. Translated: CASSLKGYGYTF.

The chain uses TRBV6-5 and TRBJ1-1; the D is unclear. The germline V gene encodes CDR1 MNHEY and CDR2 SVGAGI. CDR3 length: 13 residues. V was trimmed by 3 bases and J by 4 bases, leaving 9 bases between them. CDR3 in DNA: TGTGCCAGCAGTTATCCCGGGTTCACTGAAGCTTTCTTT. The encoded protein is CASSYPGFTEAFF.

CDR3 in amino acids: CASSPRRLAGETQYF. As DNA, the CDR3 is TGTGCCAGCTCACCTCGGAGACTAGCGGGAGAGACCCAGTACTTC. The rearrangement joins TRBV18 to TRBJ2-5; TRBD2 agrees at 10 bases. This CDR3 comprises 15 residues. J lost 4 bases, V lost 3 bases, and 5 bases had no gene match. CDR1 is KGHSH and CDR2 is LQKENI in the germline V gene. The full variable domain, rest sourced from reference TRBV18 and TRBJ2-5, is NAGVMQNPRHLVRRRGQEARLRCSPMKGHSHVYWYRQLPEEGLKFMVYLQKENIIDESGMPKERFSAEFPKEGPSILRIQQVVRGDSAAYFCASSPRRLAGETQYFGPGTRLLVL.

The chain uses TRBV6-5 and TRBJ2-5; 7 bases are shared with TRBD2. Germline V gene data show CDR1 as MNHEY and CDR2 as SVGAGI. The CDR3 is 15 amino acids. The V and J ends lost 6 bases and 5 bases, in that order; junction bases with no gene match: 12. In DNA form, the CDR3 reads TGTGCCAGCAGGCCCCTAGCGGACGGGGGGGAGACCCAGTACTTC. It is translated as CASRPLADGGETQYF.

The V and J genes are TRBV7-6 and TRBJ1-1; D gene ambiguous. V was clipped by 5 bases and J by 6 bases, with 13 bases between them. This CDR3 comprises 13 residues. Germline CDR1 is SGHVS and CDR2 is FNYEAQ. CDR3 bases: TGTGCCAGCAGCCCCGGAAACCTCGCTGAAGCTTTCTTT. This sequence encodes CASSPGNLAEAFF.

The gene calls are TRBV6-1 and TRBJ2-7; unclear D gene. The CDR3 is 13 amino acids. Trimming took off 3 bases at V and 2 bases at J, with 8 bases between the two ends. The V gene's germline CDR1 is MNHNS and CDR2 SASEGT. The CDR3 spells CASSEPRPYEQYF. The CDR3 bases are TGTGCCAGCAGTGAGCCGCGACCCTACGAGCAGTACTTC.

This rearrangement joins TRBV19 to TRBJ1-3, with TRBD1 identical over 9 bases. CDR3 length: 15 residues. Germline CDR1 is LNHDA and CDR2 is SQIVND (reference sequence). V gave up 10 bases and J gave up 0 bases; unmatched junction bases: 7. The CDR3 loop reads CATRDRANSGNTIYF. The DNA for the CDR3 is TGTGCCACCAGGGACAGGGCGAACTCTGGAAACACCATATATTTT.

The chain has TRBV10-2 and TRBJ2-7; tentative D call: TRBD1 (5 bases). Germline V CDR1 and CDR2: WSHSY, SAAADI. The ends were cut back, 2 bases at V and 4 bases at J, with 24 bases in the middle. The CDR3 totals 18 residues. The CDR3 coding sequence is TGCGCCAGCAGTGAGGCGACAGTGCTTTGGGAAACGGATTACGAGCAGTACTTC. The encoded protein is CASSEATVLWETDYEQYF.

This chain links TRBV5-1 with TRBJ2-5, with 12 bases lining up with TRBD2. The trim removed 4 bases at V and 8 bases at J, leaving 15 bases unmatched. Germline CDR1 and CDR2: SGHRS and YFSETQ. The CDR3 extends over 17 amino acids. The CDR3 loop is CASSTRTSGIVVGTQYF. Here the CDR3 DNA reads TGCGCCAGCAGCACTCGGACTAGCGGGATCGTGGTCGGAACCCAGTACTTC.

The chain employs TRBV5-1 and TRBJ2-7; 10 positions match TRBD1. This CDR3 region has 14 residues. In germline, CDR1 is SGHRS, CDR2 YFSETQ. J was trimmed by 3 bases and V by 4 bases; bases with no gene match: 4. CDR3 in amino acids: CASSAGTGDYEQYF. CDR3 DNA: TGCGCCAGCAGCGCCGGGACAGGGGACTACGAGCAGTACTTC.

The rearrangement links TRBV5-4 to TRBJ2-1; 8 bases are a match to TRBD1. CDR1 SGHNT and CDR2 YYREEE come from the germline V gene (reference sequence). The CDR3 is made up of 16 amino acids. Trimming took 5 bases from V and 6 from J; bases not matched to a gene: 13. The DNA for the CDR3 is TGTGCCAGCAGGCTTGAATTAACAGGGGGTTCCAATGAGCAGTTCTTC. Its protein is CASRLELTGGSNEQFF.

The V gene is TRBV3-1 (or the pseudogene TRBV3-2), the J gene TRBJ1-1; D not certain. The V and J ends lost 4 bases and 4 bases respectively, with 16 bases between them. This CDR3 is 15 amino acids long. CDR1 and CDR2 (germline): LGHDT, YNNKEL (reference sequence). The CDR3 nucleotides are TGTGCCAGCAGCCGTTCGGACGCCCCGGGCACTGAAGCTTTCTTT. This gives the protein CASSRSDAPGTEAFF.

This chain connects TRBV19 to TRBJ1-5; maybe TRBD1 (5 bases). Per the germline V gene, CDR1 is LNHDA and CDR2 is SQIVND (reference sequence). This CDR3 comprises 14 residues. V lost 4 bases to trimming and J lost 4 bases, with 11 bases between them. CDR3 sequence reads: CASSTQGGNQPQHF. Here the CDR3 DNA reads TGTGCCAGTAGTACCCAGGGCGGGAATCAGCCCCAGCATTTT. The full variable domain, in which reference TRBV19 and TRBJ1-5 provide the parts outside the CDR3, is DGGITQSPKYLFRKEGQNVTLSCEQNLNHDAMYWYRQDPGQGLRLIYYSQIVNDFQKGDIAEGYSVSREKKESFPLTVTSAQKNPTAFYLCASSTQGGNQPQHFGDGTRLSIL.

This chain links TRBV23-1 with TRBJ1-5; maybe TRBD1 (6 bases). TRBV23-1 is designated an ORF whose function remains uncertain. This CDR3 region has 15 residues. V gave up 6 bases and J gave up 3 bases, with 15 bases separating them. In nucleotides, the CDR3 is TGCGCCAGCAGCCCACCGGGACAACCCAATCAGCCCCAGCATTTT. Translating it yields CASSPPGQPNQPQHF.

The V call is TRBV27, the J call TRBJ2-1, with D maybe TRBD2 (6 bases). V was pared by 4 bases and J by 0 bases, with 7 bases between. The CDR3 totals 14 residues. CDR1 and CDR2 (germline): MNHEY, SMNVEV (reference sequence). The CDR3 bases are TGTGCCAGCAGTTCCGGGAGCTCCTACAATGAGCAGTTCTTC. The encoded protein is CASSSGSSYNEQFF.

CDR3 residues: CASSSGSTNTGELFF. CDR3 bases: TGTGCCAGCAGTTCCGGGTCGACGAACACCGGGGAGCTGTTTTTT. The chain employs TRBV7-2 and TRBJ2-2, with no clear D. The length of the CDR3 is 15 residues. Trimming took off 6 bases at V and 0 bases at J, with 11 bases between the two ends. Germline CDR1 SGHTA, CDR2 FQGNSA.

This rearrangement joins TRBV28 to TRBJ2-7, with D unclear. Germline assignment: CDR1 MDHEN and CDR2 SYDVKM. This CDR3 comprises 13 residues. Trimming cost V 5 bases and J 5 bases, with 13 bases left between them. CDR3 coding DNA: TGTGCCAGCAGTAAAGGACCCTTGGACGAGCAGTACTTC. Protein: CASSKGPLDEQYF.

The V gene is TRBV18, the J gene TRBJ1-1; D is perhaps TRBD1 (6 bases). Looked up from germline, CDR1 is KGHSH and CDR2 is LQKENI. The CDR3 contains 15 residues. Trimming pared 0 bases from V and 4 bases from J, leaving 12 bases between. CDR3 nucleotides: TGTGCCAGCTCACCACCGGGCGGGGGCCTCACTGAAGCTTTCTTT. Residues: CASSPPGGGLTEAFF.

V and J are TRBV5-1 and TRBJ2-7, with D maybe TRBD2 (5 bases). CDR1 and CDR2 from the germline V gene are SGHRS and YFSETQ. The CDR3 loop spans 16 amino acids. The V end was cut by 4 bases, the J end by 2 bases, with 19 bases between. CDR3 DNA sequence: TGCGCCAGCAGCGATCCGGGAAGGACCCAACCCTACGAGCAGTACTTC. Translated, it gives CASSDPGRTQPYEQYF.

This clone has a single count. The V and J genes are TRBV9 and TRBJ2-5, with D possibly matching TRBD1 (6 bases). The CDR3 is 15 residues long. V lost 0 bases, J lost 2 bases, and 11 bases lay in between. The germline CDR1 and CDR2 sequences are SGDLS and YYNGEE. The DNA for the CDR3 is TGTGCCAGCAGCGTAGCCAGGGGCGTTCAAGAGACCCAGTACTTC. This codes for CASSVARGVQETQYF. The variable domain in full, completed from reference TRBV9 and TRBJ2-5, reads DSGVTQTPKHLITATGQRVTLRCSPRSGDLSVYWYQQSLDQGLQFLIQYYNGEERAKGNILERFSAQQFPDLHSELNLSSLELGDSALYFCASSVARGVQETQYFGPGTRLLVL.

This chain uses TRBV28 with TRBJ2-7, with a possible D match to TRBD2 (5 bases). V was shortened by 7 bases and J by 3 bases, with 10 bases between the two germline ends. Germline V gives CDR1 MDHEN, CDR2 SYDVKM. The CDR3 covers 12 residues. The DNA of the CDR3 is TGTGCCAGCAACGGGATAGGCTACGAGCAGTACTTC. Encoded protein: CASNGIGYEQYF.

CDR3 residues: CASSLVREGGYTF. CDR3 nucleotide sequence: TGTGCCAGCAGTTTGGTCAGGGAAGGCGGCTACACCTTC. The V gene is TRBV12-3 or TRBV12-4, the J gene TRBJ1-2; possible D gene TRBD1, 5 bases. Trimming took 3 bases from V and 8 from J, leaving 13 bases between them. The CDR3 runs 13 residues.